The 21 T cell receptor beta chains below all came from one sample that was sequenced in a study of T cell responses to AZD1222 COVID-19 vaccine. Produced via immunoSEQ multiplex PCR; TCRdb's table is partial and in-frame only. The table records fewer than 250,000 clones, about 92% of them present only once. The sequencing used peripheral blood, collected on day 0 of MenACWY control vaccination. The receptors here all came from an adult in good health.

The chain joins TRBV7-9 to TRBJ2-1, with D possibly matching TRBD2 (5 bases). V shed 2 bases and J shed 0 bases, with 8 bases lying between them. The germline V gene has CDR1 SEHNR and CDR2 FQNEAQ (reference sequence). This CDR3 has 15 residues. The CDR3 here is CASSLNSGSYNEQFF. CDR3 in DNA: TGTGCCAGCAGCTTAAACAGCGGCTCCTACAATGAGCAGTTCTTC.

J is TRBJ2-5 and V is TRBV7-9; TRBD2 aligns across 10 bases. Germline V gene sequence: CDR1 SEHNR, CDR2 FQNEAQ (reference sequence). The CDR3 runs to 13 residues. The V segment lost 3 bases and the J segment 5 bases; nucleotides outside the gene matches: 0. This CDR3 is CASSFSGGETQYF. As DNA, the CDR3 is TGTGCCAGCAGCTTTAGCGGGGGGGAGACCCAGTACTTC.

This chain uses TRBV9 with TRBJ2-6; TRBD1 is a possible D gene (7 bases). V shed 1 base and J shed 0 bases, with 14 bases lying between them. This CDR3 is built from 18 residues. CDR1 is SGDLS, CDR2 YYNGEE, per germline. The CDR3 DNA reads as TGTGCCAGCAGCGTACGGCCAGGGGGGAACTCTGGGGCCAACGTCCTGACTTTC. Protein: CASSVRPGGNSGANVLTF.

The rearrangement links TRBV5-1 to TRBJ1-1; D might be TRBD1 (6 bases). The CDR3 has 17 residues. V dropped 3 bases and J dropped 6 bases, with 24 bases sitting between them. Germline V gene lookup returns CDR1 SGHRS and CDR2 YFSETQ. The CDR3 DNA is TGCGCCAGCAGCTCGGCCCAGGGGCAAGGCCAATGGGCTGAAGCTTTCTTT. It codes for CASSSAQGQGQWAEAFF.

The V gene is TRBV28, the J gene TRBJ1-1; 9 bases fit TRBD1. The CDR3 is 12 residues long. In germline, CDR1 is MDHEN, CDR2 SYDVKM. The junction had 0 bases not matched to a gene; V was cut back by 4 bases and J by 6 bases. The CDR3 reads CASSWTGAEAFF. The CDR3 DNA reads TGTGCCAGCAGTTGGACAGGGGCTGAAGCTTTCTTT. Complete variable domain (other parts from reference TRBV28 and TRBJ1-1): DVKVTQSSRYLVKRTGEKVFLECVQDMDHENMFWYRQDPGLGLRLIYFSYDVKMKEKGDIPEGYSVSREKKERFSLILESASTNQTSMYLCASSWTGAEAFFGQGTRLTVV.

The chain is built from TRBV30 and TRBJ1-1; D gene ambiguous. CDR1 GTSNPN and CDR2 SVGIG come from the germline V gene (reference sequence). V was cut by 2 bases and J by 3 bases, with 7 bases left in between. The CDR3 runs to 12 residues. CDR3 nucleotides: TGTGCCTGGAGTCCGTTGCACACTGAAGCTTTCTTT. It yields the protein CAWSPLHTEAFF. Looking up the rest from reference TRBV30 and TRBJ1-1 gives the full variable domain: SQTIHQWPATLVQPVGSPLSLECTVEGTSNPNLYWYRQAAGRGLQLLFYSVGIGQISSEVPQNLSASRPQDRQFILSSKKLLLSDSGFYLCAWSPLHTEAFFGQGTRLTVV.

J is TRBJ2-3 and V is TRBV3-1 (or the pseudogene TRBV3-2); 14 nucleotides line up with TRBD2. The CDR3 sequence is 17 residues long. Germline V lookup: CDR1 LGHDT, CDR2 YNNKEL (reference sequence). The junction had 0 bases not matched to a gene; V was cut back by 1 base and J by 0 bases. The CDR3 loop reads CASSQGTSGGSTDTQYF. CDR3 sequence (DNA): TGTGCCAGCAGCCAAGGGACTAGCGGGGGGAGCACAGATACGCAGTATTTT.

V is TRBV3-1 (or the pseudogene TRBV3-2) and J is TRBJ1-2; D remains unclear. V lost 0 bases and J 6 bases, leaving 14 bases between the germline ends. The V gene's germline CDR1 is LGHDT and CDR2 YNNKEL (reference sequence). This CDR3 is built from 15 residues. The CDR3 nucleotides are TGTGCCAGCAGCCAAGATCGAGGCAGGAGGCATGGCTACACCTTC. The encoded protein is CASSQDRGRRHGYTF.

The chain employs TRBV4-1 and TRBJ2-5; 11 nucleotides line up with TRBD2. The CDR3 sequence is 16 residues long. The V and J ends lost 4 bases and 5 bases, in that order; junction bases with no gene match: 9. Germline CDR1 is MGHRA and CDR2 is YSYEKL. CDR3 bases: TGCGCCAGCAGCCCGATAGCGGGGGGGCCTAAGGAGACCCAGTACTTC. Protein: CASSPIAGGPKETQYF.

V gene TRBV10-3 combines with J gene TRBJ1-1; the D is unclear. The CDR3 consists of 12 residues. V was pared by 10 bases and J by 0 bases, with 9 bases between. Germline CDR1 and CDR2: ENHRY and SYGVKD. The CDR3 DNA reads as TGTGCCAGCAAAACAGTGAACACTGAAGCTTTCTTT. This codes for CASKTVNTEAFF.

The chain's CDR3 is CAISRQGRDTEAFF. CDR3 DNA: TGTGCCATCAGCCGACAGGGTCGGGACACTGAAGCTTTCTTT. J is TRBJ1-1 and V is TRBV10-3; TRBD1 matches at 7 bases. J gave up 3 bases and V 6 bases, and 7 bases lay outside the gene matches. This CDR3 is 14 amino acids long. Looked up from germline, CDR1 is ENHRY and CDR2 is SYGVKD.

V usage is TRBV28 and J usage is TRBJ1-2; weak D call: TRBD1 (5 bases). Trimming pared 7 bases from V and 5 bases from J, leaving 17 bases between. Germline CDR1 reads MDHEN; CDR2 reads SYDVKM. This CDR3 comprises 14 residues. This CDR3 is CASTQGAVRYGYTF. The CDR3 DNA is TGTGCCAGCACCCAGGGTGCGGTTCGTTATGGCTACACCTTC.

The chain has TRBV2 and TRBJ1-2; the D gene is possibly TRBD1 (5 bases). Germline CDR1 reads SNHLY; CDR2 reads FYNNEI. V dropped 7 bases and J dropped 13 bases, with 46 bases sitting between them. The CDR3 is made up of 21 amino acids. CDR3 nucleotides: TGTGCCAGCACTCCCTGGGGGGACCGCGCCCTGAGACCATATTACGACGCTTCCCCCACCTTC. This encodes CASTPWGDRALRPYYDASPTF. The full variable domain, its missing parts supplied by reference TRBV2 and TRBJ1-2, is EPEVTQTPSHQVTQMGQEVILRCVPISNHLYFYWYRQILGQKVEFLVSFYNNEISEKSEIFDDQFSVERPDGSNFTLKIRSTKLEDSAMYFCASTPWGDRALRPYYDASPTFGSGTRLTVV.

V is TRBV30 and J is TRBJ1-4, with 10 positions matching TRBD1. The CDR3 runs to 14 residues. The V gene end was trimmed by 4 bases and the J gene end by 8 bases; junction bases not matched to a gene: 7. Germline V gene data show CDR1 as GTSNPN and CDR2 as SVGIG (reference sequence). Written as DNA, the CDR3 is TGTGCCTGGACCTTCGGGACAGGGGAGGAAAAACTGTTTTTT. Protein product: CAWTFGTGEEKLFF.

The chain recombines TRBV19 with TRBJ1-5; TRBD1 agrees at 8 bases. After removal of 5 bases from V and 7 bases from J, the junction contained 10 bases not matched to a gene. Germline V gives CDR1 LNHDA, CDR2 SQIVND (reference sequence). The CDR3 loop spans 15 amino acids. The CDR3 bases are TGTGCCAGTAGTCCGTCCGGACAGGGTCACCAGCCCCAGCATTTT. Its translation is CASSPSGQGHQPQHF. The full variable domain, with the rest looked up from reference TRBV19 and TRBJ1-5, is DGGITQSPKYLFRKEGQNVTLSCEQNLNHDAMYWYRQDPGQGLRLIYYSQIVNDFQKGDIAEGYSVSREKKESFPLTVTSAQKNPTAFYLCASSPSGQGHQPQHFGDGTRLSIL.

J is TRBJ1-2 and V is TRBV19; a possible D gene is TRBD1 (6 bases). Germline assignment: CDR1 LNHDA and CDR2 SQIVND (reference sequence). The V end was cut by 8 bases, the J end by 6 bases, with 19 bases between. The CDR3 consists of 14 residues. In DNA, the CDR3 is TGTGCCAGTCTTTTTCTTCATACAGGGAATGGCTACACCTTC. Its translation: CASLFLHTGNGYTF.

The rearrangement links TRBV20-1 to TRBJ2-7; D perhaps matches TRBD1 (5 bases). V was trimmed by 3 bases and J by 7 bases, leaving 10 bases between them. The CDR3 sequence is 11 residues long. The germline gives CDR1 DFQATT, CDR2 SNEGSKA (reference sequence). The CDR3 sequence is CSASPKGEQYF. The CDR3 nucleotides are TGCAGTGCTAGTCCCAAGGGGGAGCAGTACTTC.

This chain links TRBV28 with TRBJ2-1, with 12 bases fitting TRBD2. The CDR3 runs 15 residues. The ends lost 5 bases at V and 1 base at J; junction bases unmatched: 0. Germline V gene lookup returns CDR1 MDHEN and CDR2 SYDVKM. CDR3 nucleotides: TGTGCCAGCAGTCTAGCGGGGGGGTCCTACAATGAGCAGTTCTTC. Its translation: CASSLAGGSYNEQFF. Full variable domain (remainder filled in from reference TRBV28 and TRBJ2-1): DVKVTQSSRYLVKRTGEKVFLECVQDMDHENMFWYRQDPGLGLRLIYFSYDVKMKEKGDIPEGYSVSREKKERFSLILESASTNQTSMYLCASSLAGGSYNEQFFGPGTRLTVL.

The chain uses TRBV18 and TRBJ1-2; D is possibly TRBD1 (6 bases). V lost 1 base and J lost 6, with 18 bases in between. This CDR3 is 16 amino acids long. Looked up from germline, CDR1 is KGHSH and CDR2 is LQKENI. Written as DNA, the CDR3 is TGTGCCAGCTCACCACTCGGACAGACTGACAGTCATGGCTACACCTTC. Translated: CASSPLGQTDSHGYTF.

CDR3 loop: CASTGDSGNTIYF. The DNA for the CDR3 is TGTGCCAGTACAGGAGATTCTGGAAACACCATATATTTT. The chain recombines TRBV12-3 or TRBV12-4 with TRBJ1-3, with D possibly TRBD1 on 5 matching bases. Trimming stripped 9 bases from V and 1 base from J, with 10 bases between. The CDR3 covers 13 residues.

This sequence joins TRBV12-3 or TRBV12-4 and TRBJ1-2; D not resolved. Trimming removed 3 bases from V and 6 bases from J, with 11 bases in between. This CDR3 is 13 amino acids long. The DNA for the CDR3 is TGTGCCAGCAGTTTCAGAAGGGCGCATGGCTACACCTTC. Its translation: CASSFRRAHGYTF.